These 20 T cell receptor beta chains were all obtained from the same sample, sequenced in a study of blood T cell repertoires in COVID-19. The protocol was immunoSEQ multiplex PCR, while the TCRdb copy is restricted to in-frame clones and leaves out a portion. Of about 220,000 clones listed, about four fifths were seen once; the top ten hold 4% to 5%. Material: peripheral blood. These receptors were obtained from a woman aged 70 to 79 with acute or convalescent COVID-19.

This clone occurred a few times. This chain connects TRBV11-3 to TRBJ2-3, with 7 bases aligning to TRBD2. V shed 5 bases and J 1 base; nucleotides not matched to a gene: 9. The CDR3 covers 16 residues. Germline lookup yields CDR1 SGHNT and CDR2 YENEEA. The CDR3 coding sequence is TGTGCCAGCAGCACTGGGACTAACGGCCGCACAGATACGCAGTATTTT. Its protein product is CASSTGTNGRTDTQYF.

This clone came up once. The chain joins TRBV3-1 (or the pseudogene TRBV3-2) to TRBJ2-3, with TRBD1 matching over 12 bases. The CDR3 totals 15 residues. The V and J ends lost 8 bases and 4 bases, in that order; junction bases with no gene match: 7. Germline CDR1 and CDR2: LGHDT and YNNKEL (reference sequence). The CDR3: CASRPGTGGSDTQYF. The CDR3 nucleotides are TGTGCCAGCCGACCCGGGACAGGGGGCTCAGATACGCAGTATTTT.

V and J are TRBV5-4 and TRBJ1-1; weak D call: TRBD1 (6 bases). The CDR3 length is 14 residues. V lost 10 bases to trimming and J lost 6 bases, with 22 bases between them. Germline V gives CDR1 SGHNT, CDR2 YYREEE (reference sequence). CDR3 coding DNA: TGTGCCTGCTCGAGGGGGGGGCGCGGCCCTGAAGCTTTCTTT. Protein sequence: CACSRGGRGPEAFF.

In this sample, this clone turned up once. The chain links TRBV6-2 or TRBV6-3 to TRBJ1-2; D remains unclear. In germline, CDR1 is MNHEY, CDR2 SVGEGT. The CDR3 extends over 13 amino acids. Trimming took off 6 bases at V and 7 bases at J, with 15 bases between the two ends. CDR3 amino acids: CASSSGVDGGYTF. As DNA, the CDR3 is TGTGCCAGCAGCTCGGGAGTTGACGGTGGCTACACCTTC.

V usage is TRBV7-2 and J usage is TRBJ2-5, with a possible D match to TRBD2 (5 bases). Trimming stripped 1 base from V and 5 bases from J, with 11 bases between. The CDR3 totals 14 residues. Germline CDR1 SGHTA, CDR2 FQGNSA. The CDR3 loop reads CASSLVGRGETQYF. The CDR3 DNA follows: TGTGCCAGCAGCTTAGTCGGCAGAGGGGAGACCCAGTACTTC. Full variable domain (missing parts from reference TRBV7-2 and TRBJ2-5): GAGVSQSPSNKVTEKGKDVELRCDPISGHTALYWYRQSLGQGLEFLIYFQGNSAPDKSGLPSDRFSAERTGGSVSTLTIQRTQQEDSAVYLCASSLVGRGETQYFGPGTRLLVL.

CDR3 nucleotide sequence: TGTGCCAGCAGTGAATCAGGGCTCTATGGCTACACCTTC. As protein: CASSESGLYGYTF. The V and J genes are TRBV6-1 and TRBJ1-2; tentative D call: TRBD1 (5 bases). The V end lost 2 bases, the J end lost 4 bases, and 8 bases lay between the germline ends. Germline lookup yields CDR1 MNHNS and CDR2 SASEGT. The length of the CDR3 is 13 residues.

This chain's CDR3 is CASSLGLAGGRRETQYF. The CDR3 DNA reads as TGTGCCAGCAGCTTAGGACTAGCGGGGGGGCGGCGAGAGACCCAGTACTTC. This rearrangement joins TRBV7-2 to TRBJ2-5, with TRBD2 matching 14 bases. This CDR3 is built from 17 residues. Looked up from germline, CDR1 is SGHTA and CDR2 is FQGNSA. V was clipped by 1 base and J by 4 bases; unmatched bases: 5.

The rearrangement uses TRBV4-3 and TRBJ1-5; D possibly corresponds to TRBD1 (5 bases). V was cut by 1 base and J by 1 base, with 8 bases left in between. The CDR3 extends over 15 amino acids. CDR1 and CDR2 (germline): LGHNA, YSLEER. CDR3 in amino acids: CASSQGGASNQPQHF. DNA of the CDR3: TGCGCCAGCAGCCAAGGCGGGGCAAGCAATCAGCCCCAGCATTTT.

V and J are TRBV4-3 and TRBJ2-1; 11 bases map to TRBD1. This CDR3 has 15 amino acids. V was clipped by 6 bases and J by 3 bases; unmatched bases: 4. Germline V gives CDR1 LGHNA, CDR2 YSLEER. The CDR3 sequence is CASSTGTGGYNEQFF. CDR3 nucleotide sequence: TGCGCCAGCAGTACCGGGACAGGGGGCTACAATGAGCAGTTCTTC.

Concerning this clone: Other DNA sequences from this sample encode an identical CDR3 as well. The CDR3 DNA reads as TGCAGCGTTGACAGGGGGAACACTGAAGCTTTCTTT. Protein sequence: CSVDRGNTEAFF. The chain uses TRBV29-1 and TRBJ1-1; D might be TRBD1 (6 bases). V lost 3 bases and J lost 1, with 6 bases in between. CDR1 and CDR2 from the germline V gene are SQVTM and ANQGSEA. This CDR3 contains 12 residues.

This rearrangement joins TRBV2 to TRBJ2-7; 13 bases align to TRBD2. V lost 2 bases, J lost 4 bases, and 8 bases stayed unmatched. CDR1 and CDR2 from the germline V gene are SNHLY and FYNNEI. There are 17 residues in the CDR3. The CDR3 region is CASSETGLAGILYEQYF. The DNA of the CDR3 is TGTGCCAGCAGTGAAACGGGACTAGCGGGGATTTTATACGAGCAGTACTTC.

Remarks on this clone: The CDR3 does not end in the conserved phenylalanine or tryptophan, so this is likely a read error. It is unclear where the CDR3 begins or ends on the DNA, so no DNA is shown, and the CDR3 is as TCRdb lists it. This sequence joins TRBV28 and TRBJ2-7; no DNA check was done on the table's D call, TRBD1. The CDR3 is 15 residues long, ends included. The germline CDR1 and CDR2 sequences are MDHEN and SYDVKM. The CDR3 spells CASSPPPGQGSISTL.

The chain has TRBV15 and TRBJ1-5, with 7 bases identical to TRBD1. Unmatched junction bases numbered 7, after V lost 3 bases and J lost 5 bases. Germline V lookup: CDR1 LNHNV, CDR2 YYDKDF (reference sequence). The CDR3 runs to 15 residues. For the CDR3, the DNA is TGTGCCACCAGCAGTGAGCCGCAGGGGGATCAGCCCCAGCATTTT. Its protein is CATSSEPQGDQPQHF.

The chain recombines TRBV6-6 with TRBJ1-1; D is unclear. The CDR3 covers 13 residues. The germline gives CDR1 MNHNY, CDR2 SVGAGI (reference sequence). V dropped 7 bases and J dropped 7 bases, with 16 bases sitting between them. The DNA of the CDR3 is TGTGCCAGCACACTCCGGGGAGACGGTGAAGCTTTCTTT. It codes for CASTLRGDGEAFF.

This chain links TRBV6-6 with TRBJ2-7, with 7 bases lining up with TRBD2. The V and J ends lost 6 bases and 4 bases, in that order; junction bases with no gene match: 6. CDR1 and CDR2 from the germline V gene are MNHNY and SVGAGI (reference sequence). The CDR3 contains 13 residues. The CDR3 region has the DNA TGTGCCAGCAGCCCCCCCGGGGGGTACGAGCAGTACTTC. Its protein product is CASSPPGGYEQYF.

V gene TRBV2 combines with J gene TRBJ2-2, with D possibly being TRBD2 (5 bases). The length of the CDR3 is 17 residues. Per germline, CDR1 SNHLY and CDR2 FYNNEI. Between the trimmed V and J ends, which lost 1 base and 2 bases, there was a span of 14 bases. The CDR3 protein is CASSEERPGVNTGELFF. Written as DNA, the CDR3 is TGTGCCAGCAGTGAAGAACGGCCCGGGGTAAACACCGGGGAGCTGTTTTTT.

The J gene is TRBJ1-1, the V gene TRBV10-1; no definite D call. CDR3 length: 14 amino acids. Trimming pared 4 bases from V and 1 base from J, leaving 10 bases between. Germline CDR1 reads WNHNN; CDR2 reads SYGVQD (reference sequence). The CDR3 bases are TGCGCCAGCAGTGCCCGACTACAGAACACTGAAGCTTTCTTT. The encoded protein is CASSARLQNTEAFF.

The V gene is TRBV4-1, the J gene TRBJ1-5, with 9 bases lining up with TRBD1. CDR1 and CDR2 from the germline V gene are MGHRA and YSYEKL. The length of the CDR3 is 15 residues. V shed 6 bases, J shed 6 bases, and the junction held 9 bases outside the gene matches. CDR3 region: CASSVGQGQSQPQHF. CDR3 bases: TGCGCCAGCAGTGTGGGACAGGGTCAGAGTCAGCCCCAGCATTTT.

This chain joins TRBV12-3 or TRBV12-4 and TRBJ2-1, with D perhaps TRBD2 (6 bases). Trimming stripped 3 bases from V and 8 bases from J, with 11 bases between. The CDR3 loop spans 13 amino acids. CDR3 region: CASSLRGRDEQFF. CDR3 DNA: TGTGCCAGCAGTTTGCGGGGTAGGGATGAGCAGTTCTTC.

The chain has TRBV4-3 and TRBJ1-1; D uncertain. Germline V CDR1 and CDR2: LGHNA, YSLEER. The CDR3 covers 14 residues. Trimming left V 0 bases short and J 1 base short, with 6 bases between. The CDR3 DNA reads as TGCGCCAGCAGCCAAGATTTCGGGAACACTGAAGCTTTCTTT. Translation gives CASSQDFGNTEAFF.